The 11 T cell receptor beta chains listed next were all sequenced from one sample in a study of blood T cell repertoires in COVID-19. Data came from immunoSEQ multiplex PCR; TCRdb stores just in-frame clones and leaves some out. The sample holds about 370,000 clones; 80% to 90% are singletons and the top ten take 0.95% to 1.1%. The specimen was PBMCs or T cells enriched from blood (not recorded which). These receptors all come from a man in his late teens or twenties who had recovered from COVID-19.

The V gene is TRBV28, the J gene TRBJ2-3; D possibly corresponds to TRBD2 (5 bases). This CDR3 contains 14 residues. The V end was cut by 7 bases, the J end by 6 bases, with 17 bases between. Germline values: CDR1 MDHEN, CDR2 SYDVKM. The CDR3 DNA reads as TGTGCCAGCACCCCAACGGGGAATTCGGATACGCAGTATTTT. It specifies CASTPTGNSDTQYF. The variable domain in full, completed from reference TRBV28 and TRBJ2-3, reads DVKVTQSSRYLVKRTGEKVFLECVQDMDHENMFWYRQDPGLGLRLIYFSYDVKMKEKGDIPEGYSVSREKKERFSLILESASTNQTSMYLCASTPTGNSDTQYFGPGTRLTVL.

This clone was detected a few times. V gene TRBV3-1 (or the pseudogene TRBV3-2) combines with J gene TRBJ2-7; the match to TRBD1 covers 7 bases. Germline trimming cut 4 bases from V and 3 bases from J; bases unmatched to any gene: 3. The CDR3 sequence is 13 residues long. CDR1 and CDR2 from the germline V gene are LGHDT and YNNKEL (reference sequence). CDR3 bases: TGTGCCAGCAGCCCAGGGACAGTCTACGAGCAGTACTTC. Its protein product is CASSPGTVYEQYF.

The chain employs TRBV19 and TRBJ1-2; a weak D match, TRBD1 (5 bases). V was cut by 3 bases and J by 4 bases, with 9 bases left in between. Germline assignment: CDR1 LNHDA and CDR2 SQIVND (reference sequence). The CDR3 length is 13 residues. The CDR3 nucleotides are TGTGCCAGTAGTATTGACAGTCGCTATGGCTACACCTTC. Amino acid sequence: CASSIDSRYGYTF.

Written as DNA, the CDR3 is TGCGCCAGCAGCCAAGTTCACCCCCGCGGGGGCAATCAGCCCCAGCATTTT. Amino acids: CASSQVHPRGGNQPQHF. The chain uses TRBV4-1 and TRBJ1-5, with D hard to call. The CDR3 sequence is 17 residues long. V lost 1 base and J lost 2, with 15 bases in between. Germline-derived CDR1 and CDR2 are MGHRA and YSYEKL.

The rearrangement joins TRBV7-2 to TRBJ1-3; 8 bases agree with TRBD1. With 4 bases clipped from V and 4 bases from J, the junction kept 9 bases outside the gene matches. Germline V CDR1 and CDR2: SGHTA, FQGNSA. The CDR3 contains 16 residues. This CDR3 reads CASSSGQGMEGNTIYF. The CDR3 bases are TGTGCCAGCAGCTCCGGACAGGGTATGGAGGGAAACACCATATATTTT.

The chain carries TRBV5-6 and TRBJ2-7; D not resolved. V was trimmed by 0 bases and J by 1 base, leaving 11 bases between them. Germline lookup yields CDR1 SGHDT and CDR2 YYEEEE. The CDR3 is 15 amino acids. CDR3 bases: TGTGCCAGCAGCTTGGAGCTCCTAAAATCCTACGAGCAGTACTTC. This encodes CASSLELLKSYEQYF.

Only one count was recorded for this clone. The J gene is TRBJ2-3, the V gene TRBV5-8; a possible D gene is TRBD2 (7 bases). The CDR3 extends over 14 amino acids. V was pared by 6 bases and J by 5 bases, with 16 bases between. From germline, CDR1 is SGHTS and CDR2 YDEGEE. CDR3 in amino acids: CASKQEGGGDTQYF. The CDR3 bases are TGTGCCAGCAAGCAAGAGGGAGGGGGAGATACGCAGTATTTT. The complete variable domain, with remaining parts taken from reference TRBV5-8 and TRBJ2-3, reads EAGVTQSPTHLIKTRGQQATLRCSPISGHTSVYWYQQALGLGLQFLLWYDEGEERNRGNFPPRFSGRQFPNYSSELNVNALELEDSALYLCASKQEGGGDTQYFGPGTRLTVL.

This chain links TRBV5-1 with TRBJ1-6; TRBD1 matches 9 bases. V lost 8 bases to trimming and J lost 4 bases; unmatched junction nucleotides: 13. Germline CDR1 and CDR2: SGHRS and YFSETQ. The CDR3 loop spans 17 amino acids. For the CDR3, the DNA is TGCGCCAGAACCGGGACAGGGTATTCTCTTTATAATTCACCCCTCCACTTT. Amino acids: CARTGTGYSLYNSPLHF.

This clone was observed a single time. This sequence joins TRBV24-1 and TRBJ2-7, with TRBD2 identical over 13 bases. CDR3 length: 22 amino acids. CDR1 KGHDR and CDR2 SFDVKD come from the germline V gene. V was pared by 0 bases and J by 2 bases, with 18 bases of the junction left unmatched. The CDR3 region is CATSDLIGWGTSGTHYPYEQYF. The CDR3 nucleotides are TGTGCCACCAGTGATTTGATAGGGTGGGGGACTAGCGGGACTCATTATCCCTACGAGCAGTACTTC.

This rearrangement joins TRBV5-4 to TRBJ1-2; tentative D call: TRBD1 (5 bases). Deletions cut 0 bases from V and 4 bases from J, with 7 bases between. Germline V gene sequence: CDR1 SGHNT, CDR2 YYREEE (reference sequence). This CDR3 contains 13 residues. CDR3 sequence: CASSLDQGYGYTF. The CDR3, as DNA: TGTGCCAGCAGCTTGGATCAGGGCTATGGCTACACCTTC. Filled out from reference TRBV5-4 and TRBJ1-2, the complete variable domain reads ETGVTQSPTHLIKTRGQQVTLRCSSQSGHNTVSWYQQALGQGPQFIFQYYREEENGRGNFPPRFSGLQFPNYSSELNVNALELDDSALYLCASSLDQGYGYTFGSGTRLTVV.

This chain connects TRBV29-1 to TRBJ2-1, with 8 nucleotides matching TRBD2. V was clipped by 2 bases and J by 9 bases; unmatched bases: 3. Germline lookup yields CDR1 SQVTM and CDR2 ANQGSEA. This CDR3 is 12 amino acids long. The CDR3 DNA reads as TGCAGCGTTGAACTTAGCGGGATTGAGCAGTTCTTC. Translation gives CSVELSGIEQFF.